Below, one T cell receptor beta chain is given with its context. Its antigen remains unknown. Germline V CDR1 and CDR2: KGHDR, SFDVKD. Trimming left V 10 bases short and J 1 base short, with 9 bases between. This CDR3 is built from 12 residues. The entry originates in a study of identical twins. TCRdb recomputed calls from the 5' RACE reads with MiXCR, one row per CDR3 protein. Of 1.5 million or so distinct CDR3 sequences listed, around 29% are singletons. Overall study findings and caveats: Invariant populations such as MAIT and iNKT cells could partly muddle zero-insertion analyses. Out-of-frame alpha sequences that twins shared showed excess low generation probability. Within beta out-of-frame sequences, the excess sharing observed between twins was weaker.

This sequence joins TRBV24-1 and TRBJ1-2, with D unclear. The TCR was taken from a newborn girl in good health. The material sequenced was cord blood. CDR3 coding DNA: TGTGCCACTTTAACAGTTAACTATGGCTACACCTTC. It encodes CATLTVNYGYTF.